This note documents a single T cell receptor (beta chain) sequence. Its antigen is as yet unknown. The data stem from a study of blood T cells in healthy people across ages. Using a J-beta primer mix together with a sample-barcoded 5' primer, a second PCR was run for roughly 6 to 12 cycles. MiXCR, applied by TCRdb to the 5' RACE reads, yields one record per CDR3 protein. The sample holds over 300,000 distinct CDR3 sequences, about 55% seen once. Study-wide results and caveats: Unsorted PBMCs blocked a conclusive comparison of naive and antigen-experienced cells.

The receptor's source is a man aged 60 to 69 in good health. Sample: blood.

The CDR3, as DNA: TGTGCCAGCAGTTTACCAGTACTAGCGGGAGGGCCAGATGAGCAGTTCTTC. Residues: CASSLPVLAGGPDEQFF. This sequence joins TRBV27 and TRBJ2-1; TRBD2 aligns across 13 bases. The CDR3 is 17 amino acids. The germline V gene encodes CDR1 MNHEY and CDR2 SMNVEV (reference sequence). Germline trimming cut 2 bases from V and 8 bases from J; bases unmatched to any gene: 9.